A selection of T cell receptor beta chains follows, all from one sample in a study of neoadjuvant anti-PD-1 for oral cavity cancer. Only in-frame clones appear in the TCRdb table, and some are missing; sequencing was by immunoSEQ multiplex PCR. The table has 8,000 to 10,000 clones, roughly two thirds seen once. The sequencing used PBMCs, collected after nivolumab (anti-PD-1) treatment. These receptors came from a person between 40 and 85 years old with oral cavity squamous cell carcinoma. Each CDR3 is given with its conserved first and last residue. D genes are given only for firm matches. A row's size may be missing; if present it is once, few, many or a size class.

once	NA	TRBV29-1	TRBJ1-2	CSVEMGANGYTF	TGCAGCGTTGAAATGGGGGCGAATGGCTACACCTTC
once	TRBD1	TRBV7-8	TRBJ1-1	CASSSWTGTTEAFF	TGTGCCAGCAGCTCATGGACAGGTACCACTGAAGCTTTCTTT
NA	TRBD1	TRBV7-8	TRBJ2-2	CASSSWTGIEPGELFF	TGTGCCAGCAGCTCGTGGACAGGGATCGAACCCGGGGAGCTGTTTTTT
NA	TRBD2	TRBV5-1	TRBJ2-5	CASAPGTSGRMGETQYF	TGCGCCAGCGCCCCCGGGACTAGCGGGAGAATGGGAGAGACCCAGTACTTC
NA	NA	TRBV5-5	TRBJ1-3	CASSKVLGNTIYF	TGTGCCAGCAGCAAGGTCCTAGGGAACACCATATATTTT
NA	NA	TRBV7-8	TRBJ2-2	CASSLASRIRGTGELFF	TGTGCCAGCAGCTTAGCCTCTCGTATAAGAGGGACCGGGGAGCTGTTTTTT
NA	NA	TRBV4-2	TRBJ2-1	CASSPGGSLGEQFF	TGTGCCAGCAGCCCGGGGGGCTCCCTAGGTGAGCAGTTCTTC
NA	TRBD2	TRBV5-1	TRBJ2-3	CASSLLGLAVTDTQYF	TGCGCCAGCAGCTTATTGGGACTAGCGGTGACAGATACGCAGTATTTT
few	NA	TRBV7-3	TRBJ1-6	CASSLDGISPLHF	TGTGCCAGCAGCTTAGATGGGATTTCACCCCTCCACTTT
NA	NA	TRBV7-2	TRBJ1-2	CASSFGILSNYGYTF	TGTGCCAGCAGCTTTGGTATATTGTCTAACTATGGCTACACCTTC
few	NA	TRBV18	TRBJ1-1	CASSPLFAGGPEAFF	TGTGCCAGCTCACCCCTCTTCGCAGGAGGGCCTGAAGCTTTCTTT
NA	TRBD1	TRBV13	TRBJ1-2	CASSRTGGSYGYTF	TGTGCCAGCAGCAGGACAGGAGGGTCCTATGGCTACACCTTC
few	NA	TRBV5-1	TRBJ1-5	CASSLGGYSNQPQHF	TGCGCCAGCAGCTTGGGGGGATATAGCAATCAGCCCCAGCATTTT
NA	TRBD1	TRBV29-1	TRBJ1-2	CSVVDREAYTF	TGCAGCGTCGTCGACAGGGAGGCGTACACCTTC
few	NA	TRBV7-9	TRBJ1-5	CASSLGDSNQPQHF	TGTGCCAGCAGCTTAGGGGACAGCAATCAGCCCCAGCATTTT
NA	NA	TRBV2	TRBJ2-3	CASSVADTQYF	TGTGCCAGCAGTGTGGCGGATACGCAGTATTTT
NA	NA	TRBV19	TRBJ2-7	CASSFGGYEQYF	TGTGCCAGTAGTTTCGGGGGCTACGAGCAGTACTTC
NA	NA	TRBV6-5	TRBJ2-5	CASSRQEQETQYF	TGTGCCAGCAGCAGACAGGAGCAAGAGACCCAGTACTTC
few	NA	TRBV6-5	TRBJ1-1	CASGSGKRTEAFF	TGTGCCAGCGGGTCCGGGAAACGCACTGAAGCTTTCTTT
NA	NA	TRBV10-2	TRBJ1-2	CATHREGSYTF	TGCGCCACCCACAGGGAGGGAAGCTACACCTTC
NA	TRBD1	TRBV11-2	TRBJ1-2	CASSRGGSGQLIYTF	TGTGCCAGCAGCCGAGGCGGGTCGGGACAGCTCATCTACACCTTC
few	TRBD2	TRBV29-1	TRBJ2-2	CSAGLGGGAGAGELFF	TGCAGCGCTGGCCTAGGCGGGGGGGCCGGGGCCGGGGAGCTGTTTTTT
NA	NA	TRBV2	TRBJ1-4	CAIRRSTNEKLFF	TGTGCCATCCGAAGGAGCACTAATGAAAAACTGTTTTTT
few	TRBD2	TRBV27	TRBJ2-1	CASSSASGGYNEQFF	TGTGCCAGCAGTTCTGCTAGCGGCGGCTACAATGAGCAGTTCTTC
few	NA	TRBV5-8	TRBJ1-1	CASSPRELMNTEAFF	TGTGCCAGCAGCCCCAGGGAACTAATGAACACTGAAGCTTTCTTT
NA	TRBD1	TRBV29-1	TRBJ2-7	CSVAQGQGSYEQYF	TGCAGCGTAGCCCAGGGACAGGGATCCTACGAGCAGTACTTC
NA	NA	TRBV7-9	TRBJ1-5	CASSLGVGADQPQHF	TGTGCCAGCAGCTTAGGGGTAGGGGCGGATCAGCCCCAGCATTTT
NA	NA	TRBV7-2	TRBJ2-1	CASSYRRNSYNEQFF	TGTGCCAGCAGCTACCGGAGAAACTCCTACAATGAGCAGTTCTTC
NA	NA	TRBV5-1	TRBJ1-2	CASSLKGRGAFVYGYTF	TGCGCCAGCAGCTTGAAGGGGCGGGGGGCCTTCGTCTATGGCTACACCTTC
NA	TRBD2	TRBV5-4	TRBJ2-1	CASSLGGLAGVGGDEQFF	TGTGCCAGCAGCTTGGGCGGACTAGCGGGAGTAGGTGGGGATGAGCAGTTCTTC
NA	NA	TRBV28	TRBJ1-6	CASSRGLSYNSPLHF	TGTGCCAGCAGTCGGGGGTTGTCCTATAATTCACCCCTCCACTTT
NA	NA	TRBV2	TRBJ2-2	CASAESVNTGELFF	TGTGCCAGCGCCGAGTCGGTTAACACCGGGGAGCTGTTTTTT
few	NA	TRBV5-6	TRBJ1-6	CASSFGLSSYNSPLHF	TGTGCCAGCAGCTTCGGCTTGAGCTCCTATAATTCACCCCTCCACTTT
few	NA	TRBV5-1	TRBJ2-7	CASSPRRRDYEQYF	TGCGCCAGCAGCCCCAGGCGGCGGGACTACGAGCAGTACTTC
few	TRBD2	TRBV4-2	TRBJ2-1	CASSQGLAGASIPYNEQFF	TGTGCCAGCAGCCAAGGGTTAGCGGGGGCCTCTATCCCCTACAATGAGCAGTTCTTC
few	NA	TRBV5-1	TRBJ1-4	CASSLDRGANEKLFF	TGCGCCAGCAGCTTGGATAGGGGAGCTAATGAAAAACTGTTTTTT
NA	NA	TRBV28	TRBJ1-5	CASSFKAGFGQPQHF	TGTGCCAGCAGTTTTAAGGCAGGGTTCGGGCAGCCCCAGCATTTT
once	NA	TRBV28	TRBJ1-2	CASSSGLYGHTF	TGTGCCAGCAGTTCAGGGCTCTATGGCCACACCTTC
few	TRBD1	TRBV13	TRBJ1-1	CASSPRQGASPEAFF	TGTGCCAGCAGCCCTAGACAGGGGGCGAGTCCTGAAGCTTTCTTT
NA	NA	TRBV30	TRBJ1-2	CAWTWGEGGYGYTF	TGTGCCTGGACTTGGGGAGAGGGAGGTTATGGCTACACCTTC
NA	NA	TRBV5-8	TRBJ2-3	CASSLDSGTDTQYF	TGTGCCAGCAGCTTGGATAGCGGCACAGATACGCAGTATTTT
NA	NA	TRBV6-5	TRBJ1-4	CATNLGNEKLFF	TGTGCCACGAACCTGGGGAATGAAAAACTGTTTTTT
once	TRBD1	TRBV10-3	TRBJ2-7	CAISDLGQANSYEQYF	TGTGCCATCAGTGACCTAGGACAGGCGAACTCCTACGAGCAGTACTTC
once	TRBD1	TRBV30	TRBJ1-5	CAWSPRGGANQPQHF	TGTGCCTGGAGTCCCAGGGGGGGTGCGAATCAGCCCCAGCATTTT
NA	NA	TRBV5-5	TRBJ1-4	CASSLELRNEKLFF	TGTGCCAGCAGCTTGGAACTGAGGAATGAAAAACTGTTTTTT
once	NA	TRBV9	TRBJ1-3	CASSVMDSLSGNTIYF	TGTGCCAGCAGCGTAATGGACAGCCTTTCTGGAAACACCATATATTTT